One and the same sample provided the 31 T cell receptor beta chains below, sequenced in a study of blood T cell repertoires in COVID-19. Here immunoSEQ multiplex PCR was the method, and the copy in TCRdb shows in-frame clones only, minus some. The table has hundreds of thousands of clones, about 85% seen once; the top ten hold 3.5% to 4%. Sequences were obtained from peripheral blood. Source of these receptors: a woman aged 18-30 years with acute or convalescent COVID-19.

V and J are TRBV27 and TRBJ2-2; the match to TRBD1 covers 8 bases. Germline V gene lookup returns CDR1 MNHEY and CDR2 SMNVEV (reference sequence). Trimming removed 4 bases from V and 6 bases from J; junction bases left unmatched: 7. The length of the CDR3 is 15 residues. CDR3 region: CASSSGQGWAGELFF. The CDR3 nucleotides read TGTGCCAGCAGTTCCGGACAGGGCTGGGCCGGGGAGCTGTTTTTT.

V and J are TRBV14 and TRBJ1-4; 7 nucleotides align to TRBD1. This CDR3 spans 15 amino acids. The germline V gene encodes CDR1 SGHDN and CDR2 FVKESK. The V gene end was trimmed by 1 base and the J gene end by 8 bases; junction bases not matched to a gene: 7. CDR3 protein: CASSQVDRAIEKLFF. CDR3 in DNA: TGTGCCAGCAGCCAAGTCGACAGGGCGATCGAAAAACTGTTTTTT.

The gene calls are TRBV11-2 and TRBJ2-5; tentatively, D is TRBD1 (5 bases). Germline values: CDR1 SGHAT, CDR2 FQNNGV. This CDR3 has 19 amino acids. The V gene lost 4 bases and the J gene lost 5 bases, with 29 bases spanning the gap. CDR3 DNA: TGTGCCAGCAGCTGCGACCCGACAGAACCTACCGACTGGGGCGAGACCCAGTACTTC. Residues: CASSCDPTEPTDWGETQYF.

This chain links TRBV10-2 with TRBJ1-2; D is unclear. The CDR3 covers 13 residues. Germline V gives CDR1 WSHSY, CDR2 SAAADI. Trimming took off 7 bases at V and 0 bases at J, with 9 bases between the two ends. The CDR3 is CASTPVANYGYTF. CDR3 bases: TGCGCCAGCACGCCGGTAGCTAACTATGGCTACACCTTC.

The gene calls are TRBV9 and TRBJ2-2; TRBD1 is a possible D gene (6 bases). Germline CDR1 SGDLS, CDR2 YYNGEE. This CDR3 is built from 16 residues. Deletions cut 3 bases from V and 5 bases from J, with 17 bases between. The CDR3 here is CASSAGTPRGTGELFF. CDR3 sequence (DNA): TGTGCCAGCAGCGCCGGGACACCGAGGGGAACCGGGGAGCTGTTTTTT.

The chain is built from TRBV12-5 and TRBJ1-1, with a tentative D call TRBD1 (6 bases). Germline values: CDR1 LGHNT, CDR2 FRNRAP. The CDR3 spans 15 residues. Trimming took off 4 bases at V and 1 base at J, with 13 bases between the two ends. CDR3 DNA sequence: TGTGCTAGTGGTTCCCGAGGACAGTCGAACACTGAAGCTTTCTTT. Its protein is CASGSRGQSNTEAFF.

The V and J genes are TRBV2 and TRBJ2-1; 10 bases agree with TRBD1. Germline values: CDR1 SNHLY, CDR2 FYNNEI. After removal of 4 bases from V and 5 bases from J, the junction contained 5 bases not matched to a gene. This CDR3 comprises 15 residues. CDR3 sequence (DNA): TGTGCCAGCAGTGTCATCGGGACAGGGGACAATGAGCAGTTCTTC. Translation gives CASSVIGTGDNEQFF.

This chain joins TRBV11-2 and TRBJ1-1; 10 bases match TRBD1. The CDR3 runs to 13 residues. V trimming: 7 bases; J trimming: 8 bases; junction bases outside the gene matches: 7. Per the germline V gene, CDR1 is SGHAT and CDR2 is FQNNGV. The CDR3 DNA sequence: TGTGCCAGCAACGACGGGACAGGGGCAGAAGCTTTCTTT. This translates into CASNDGTGAEAFF.

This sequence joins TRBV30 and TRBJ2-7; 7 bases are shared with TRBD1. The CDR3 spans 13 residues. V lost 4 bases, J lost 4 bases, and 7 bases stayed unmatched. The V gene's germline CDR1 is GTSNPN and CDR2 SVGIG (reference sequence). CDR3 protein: CAWTLQGRYEQYF. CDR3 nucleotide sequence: TGTGCCTGGACCCTACAGGGGAGATACGAGCAGTACTTC.

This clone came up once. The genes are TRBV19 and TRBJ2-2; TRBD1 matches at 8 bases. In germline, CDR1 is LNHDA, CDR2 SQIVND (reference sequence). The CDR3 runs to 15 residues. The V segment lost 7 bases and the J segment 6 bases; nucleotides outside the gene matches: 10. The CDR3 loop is CASIDRGRDSGELFF. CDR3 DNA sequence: TGTGCCAGTATAGACAGGGGTCGAGACTCCGGGGAGCTGTTTTTT.

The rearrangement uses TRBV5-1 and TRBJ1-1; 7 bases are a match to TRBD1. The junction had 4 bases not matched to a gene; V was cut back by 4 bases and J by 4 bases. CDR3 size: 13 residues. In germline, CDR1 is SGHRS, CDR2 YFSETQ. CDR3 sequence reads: CASSLGGFTEAFF. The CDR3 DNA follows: TGCGCCAGCAGCCTAGGGGGCTTCACTGAAGCTTTCTTT.

CDR3 nucleotides: TGCGCCAGCAGCTTTACTAGCGGGAGGGCGAATGAGCAGTTCTTC. This translates into CASSFTSGRANEQFF. The chain uses TRBV5-1 and TRBJ2-1; the match to TRBD2 covers 13 bases. CDR1 and CDR2 (germline): SGHRS, YFSETQ. The CDR3 has 15 residues. V lost 2 bases to trimming and J lost 7 bases; unmatched junction nucleotides: 3. The entire variable domain, with the rest obtained from reference TRBV5-1 and TRBJ2-1, is as follows: KAGVTQTPRYLIKTRGQQVTLSCSPISGHRSVSWYQQTPGQGLQFLFEYFSETQRNKGNFPGRFSGRQFSNSRSEMNVSTLELGDSALYLCASSFTSGRANEQFFGPGTRLTVL.

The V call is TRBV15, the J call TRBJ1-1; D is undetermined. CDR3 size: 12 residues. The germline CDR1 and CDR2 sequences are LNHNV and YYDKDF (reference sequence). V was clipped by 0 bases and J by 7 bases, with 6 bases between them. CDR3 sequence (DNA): TGTGCCACCAGCAGAGATTATAATGAAGCTTTCTTT. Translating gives CATSRDYNEAFF.

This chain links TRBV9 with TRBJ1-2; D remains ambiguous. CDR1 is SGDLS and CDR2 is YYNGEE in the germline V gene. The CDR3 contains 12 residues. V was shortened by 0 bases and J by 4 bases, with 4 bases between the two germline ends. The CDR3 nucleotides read TGTGCCAGCAGCGTAGGTCTCTATGGCTACACCTTC. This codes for CASSVGLYGYTF.

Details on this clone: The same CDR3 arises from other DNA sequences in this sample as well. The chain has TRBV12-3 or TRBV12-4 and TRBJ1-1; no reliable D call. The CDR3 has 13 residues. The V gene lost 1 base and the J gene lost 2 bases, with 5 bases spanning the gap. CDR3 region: CASSLGSNTEAFF. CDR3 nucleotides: TGTGCCAGCAGTTTAGGCAGTAACACTGAAGCTTTCTTT.

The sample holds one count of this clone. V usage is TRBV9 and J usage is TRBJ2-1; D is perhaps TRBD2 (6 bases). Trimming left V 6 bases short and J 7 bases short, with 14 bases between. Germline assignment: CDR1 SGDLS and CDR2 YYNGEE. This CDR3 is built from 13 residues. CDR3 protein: CASIPGVGNEQFF. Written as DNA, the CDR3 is TGTGCCAGCATACCGGGGGTGGGGAATGAGCAGTTCTTC.

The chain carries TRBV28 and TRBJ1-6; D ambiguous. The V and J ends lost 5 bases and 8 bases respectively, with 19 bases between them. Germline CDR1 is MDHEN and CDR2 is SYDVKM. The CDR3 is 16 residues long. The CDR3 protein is CASSPRRGSRDSPLHF. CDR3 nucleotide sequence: TGTGCCAGCAGTCCAAGAAGAGGGAGTCGGGATTCACCCCTCCACTTT.

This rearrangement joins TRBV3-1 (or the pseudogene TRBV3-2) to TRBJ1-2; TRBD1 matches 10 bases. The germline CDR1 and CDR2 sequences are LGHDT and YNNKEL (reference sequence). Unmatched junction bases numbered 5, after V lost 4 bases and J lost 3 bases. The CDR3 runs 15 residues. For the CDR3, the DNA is TGTGCCAGCAGCCTACGACAGGGGGCTCACTATGGCTACACCTTC. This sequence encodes CASSLRQGAHYGYTF.

Here the CDR3 reads CASSYDRRNYGYTF. CDR3 DNA: TGCGCCAGCAGCTATGACAGACGGAACTATGGCTACACCTTC. The chain uses TRBV5-1 and TRBJ1-2; tentatively, D is TRBD1 (5 bases). Trimming left V 3 bases short and J 2 bases short, with 11 bases between. Per germline, CDR1 SGHRS and CDR2 YFSETQ. The CDR3 covers 14 residues.

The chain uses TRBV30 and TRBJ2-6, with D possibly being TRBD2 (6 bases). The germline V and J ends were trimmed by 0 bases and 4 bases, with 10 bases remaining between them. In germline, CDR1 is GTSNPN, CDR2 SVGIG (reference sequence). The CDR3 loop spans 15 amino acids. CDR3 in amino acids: CAWSVAAGGANVLTF. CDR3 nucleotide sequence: TGTGCCTGGAGTGTAGCTGCGGGGGGGGCCAACGTCCTGACTTTC.

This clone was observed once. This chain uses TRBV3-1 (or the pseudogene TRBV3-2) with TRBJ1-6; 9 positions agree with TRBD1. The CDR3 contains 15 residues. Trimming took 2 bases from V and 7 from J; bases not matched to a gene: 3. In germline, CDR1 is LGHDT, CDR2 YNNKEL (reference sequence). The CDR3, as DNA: TGTGCCAGCAGCCAAAAGGGACAGGGAAATTCACCCCTCCACTTT. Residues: CASSQKGQGNSPLHF.

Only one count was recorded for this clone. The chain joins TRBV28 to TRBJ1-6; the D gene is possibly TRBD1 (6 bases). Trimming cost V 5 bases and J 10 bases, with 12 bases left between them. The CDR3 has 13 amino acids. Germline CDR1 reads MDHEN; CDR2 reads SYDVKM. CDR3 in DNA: TGTGCCAGCAGTGGACAGTTTATGTCACCCCTCCACTTT. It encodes CASSGQFMSPLHF.

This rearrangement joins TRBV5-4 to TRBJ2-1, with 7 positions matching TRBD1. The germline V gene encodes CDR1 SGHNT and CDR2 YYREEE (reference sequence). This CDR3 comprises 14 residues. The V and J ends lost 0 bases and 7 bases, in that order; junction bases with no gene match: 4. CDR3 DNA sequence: TGTGCCAGCAGCTTGGACAGGGGTAAAAATGAGCAGTTCTTC. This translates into CASSLDRGKNEQFF. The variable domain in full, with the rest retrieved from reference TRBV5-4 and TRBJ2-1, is ETGVTQSPTHLIKTRGQQVTLRCSSQSGHNTVSWYQQALGQGPQFIFQYYREEENGRGNFPPRFSGLQFPNYSSELNVNALELDDSALYLCASSLDRGKNEQFFGPGTRLTVL.

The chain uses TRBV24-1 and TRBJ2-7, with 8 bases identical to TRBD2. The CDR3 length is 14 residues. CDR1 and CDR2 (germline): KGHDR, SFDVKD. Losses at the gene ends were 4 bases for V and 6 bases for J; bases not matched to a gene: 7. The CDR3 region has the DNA TGTGCCACCAGTGAGTCCCGACTAGCGAGCGAGCAGTACTTC. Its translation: CATSESRLASEQYF.

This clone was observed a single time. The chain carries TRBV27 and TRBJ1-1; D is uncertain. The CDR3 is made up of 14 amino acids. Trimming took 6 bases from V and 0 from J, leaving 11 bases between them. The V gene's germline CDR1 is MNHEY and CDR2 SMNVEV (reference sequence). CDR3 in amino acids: CASRLGLMNTEAFF. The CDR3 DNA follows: TGTGCCAGCAGACTAGGACTAATGAACACTGAAGCTTTCTTT.

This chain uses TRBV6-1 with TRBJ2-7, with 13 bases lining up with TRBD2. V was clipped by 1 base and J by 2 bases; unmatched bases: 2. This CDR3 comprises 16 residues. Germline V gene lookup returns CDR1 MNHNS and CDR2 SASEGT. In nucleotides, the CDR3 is TGTGCCAGCAGTGAAGGGACTAGCGGGAGAGCCTACGAGCAGTACTTC. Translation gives CASSEGTSGRAYEQYF.

In DNA form, the CDR3 reads TGCGCCAGCAGTGAGCCCCGACAGGGTCCGAGGGGGGAGCTGTTTTTT. Its protein product is CASSEPRQGPRGELFF. This rearrangement joins TRBV10-2 to TRBJ2-2, with 7 nucleotides matching TRBD1. The V segment lost 2 bases and the J segment 8 bases; nucleotides outside the gene matches: 11. Per the germline V gene, CDR1 is WSHSY and CDR2 is SAAADI. CDR3 length: 16 amino acids.

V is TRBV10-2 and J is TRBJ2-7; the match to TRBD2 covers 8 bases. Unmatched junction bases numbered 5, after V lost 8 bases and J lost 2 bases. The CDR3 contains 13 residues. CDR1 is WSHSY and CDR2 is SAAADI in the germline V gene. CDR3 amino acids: CASGGTRPYEQYF. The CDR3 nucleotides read TGCGCCAGCGGCGGGACTAGGCCCTACGAGCAGTACTTC.

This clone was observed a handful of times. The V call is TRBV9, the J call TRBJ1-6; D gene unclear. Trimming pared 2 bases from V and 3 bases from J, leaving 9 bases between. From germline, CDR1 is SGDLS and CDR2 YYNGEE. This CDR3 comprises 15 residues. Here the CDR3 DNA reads TGTGCCAGCAGCGTTGCCGCGGACTATAATTCACCCCTCCACTTT. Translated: CASSVAADYNSPLHF.

In nucleotides, the CDR3 is TGTGCAGTCTCCGGGGGCGGACAGGGGCGCAACGAGCAGTACTTC. It is translated as CAVSGGGQGRNEQYF. The chain uses TRBV25-1 and TRBJ2-7, with 9 bases fitting TRBD1. The CDR3 has 15 amino acids. Per germline, CDR1 MGHDK and CDR2 SYGVNS.

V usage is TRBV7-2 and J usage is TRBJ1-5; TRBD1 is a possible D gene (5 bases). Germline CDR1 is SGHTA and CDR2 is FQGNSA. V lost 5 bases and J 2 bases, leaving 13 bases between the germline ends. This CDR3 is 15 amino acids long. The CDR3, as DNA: TGTGCCAGCAGCCCCGACTGGGGGGGCAATCAGCCCCAGCATTTT. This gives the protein CASSPDWGGNQPQHF.